This TCR beta chain was documented in a study of T cell repertoires in ileal Crohn's disease. Study-wide context: Median disease duration was approximately eight years; about 37% smoked at surgery. Broader study findings: Compared with CD4 T cells, sorted CD8 cells carried more expanded clones. Postoperative endoscopy occurred within one year, median roughly 7.1 months. Compared with non-smokers, active smokers at surgery showed more clonal expansions.

About this clone itself: The antigen remains undetermined.

Measured with immunoSEQ multiplex PCR; TCRdb has only the in-frame clones, and not every one. This table has over 8,500 clones, around 77% appearing once. Time point described: neoterminal ileum biopsy at postoperative endoscopy, about 6 months after surgery. CDR3 size: 14 residues. The germline CDR1 and CDR2 sequences are SEHNR and FQNEAQ (reference sequence). J lost 3 bases, V lost 5 bases, and 3 bases had no gene match. The clonotype originates from an adult with Crohn's disease. The genes are TRBV7-9 and TRBJ2-7; 11 bases agree with TRBD2. The sample was ileal tissue. The CDR3 nucleotides are TGTGCCAGCAGCCCTCTAGCGGGAGGCTACGAGCAGTACTTC. It codes for CASSPLAGGYEQYF.